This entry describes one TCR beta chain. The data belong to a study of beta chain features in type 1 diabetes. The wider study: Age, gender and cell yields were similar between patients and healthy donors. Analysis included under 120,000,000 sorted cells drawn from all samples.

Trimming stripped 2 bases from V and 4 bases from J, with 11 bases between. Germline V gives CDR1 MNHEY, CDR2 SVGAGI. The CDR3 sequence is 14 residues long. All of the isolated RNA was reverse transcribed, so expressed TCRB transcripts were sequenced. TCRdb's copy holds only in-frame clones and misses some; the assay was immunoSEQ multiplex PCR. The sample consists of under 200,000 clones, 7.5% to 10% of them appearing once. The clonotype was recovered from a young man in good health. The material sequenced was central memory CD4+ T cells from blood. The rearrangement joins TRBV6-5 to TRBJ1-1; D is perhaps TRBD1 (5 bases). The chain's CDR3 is CASSYQSGGTEAFF. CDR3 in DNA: TGTGCCAGCAGTTACCAGTCGGGGGGCACTGAAGCTTTCTTT.